This T cell receptor (beta chain) was observed in a study of blood T cell repertoires in COVID-19. As for the study in general: Some COVID-19 samples were acute and others convalescent; all came from the United States, Italy and Spain. T cells, B-cell-depleted T cells, or PBMCs supplied cDNA or gDNA.

This clone was seen a single time. The authors' processing: From reference gene primer amplification, estimates of nucleated cell counts were derived. Repertoires were generated with immunoSEQ multiplex PCR, while TCRdb's copy carries only in-frame clones and drops some. V and J calls plus clone size are reproduced from that table; the DNA served to infer D and trimming. The sample comprises about 70,000 clones, approximately 80% of which are singletons, and roughly a sixth rests with the top ten. Germline V gene data show CDR1 as SQVTM and CDR2 as ANQGSEA. This CDR3 is 15 amino acids long. The trim removed 3 bases at V and 3 bases at J, leaving 7 bases unmatched.

The rearrangement links TRBV29-1 to TRBJ2-2; 7 bases are a match to TRBD2. The specimen was peripheral blood. The source of this sequence is a human donor in a cohort sampled during active COVID-19. CDR3 in amino acids: CSVEQRGGDTGELFF. CDR3 in DNA: TGCAGCGTTGAGCAGAGGGGAGGGGACACCGGGGAGCTGTTTTTT.